This entry concerns a single TCR beta chain. The antigen it binds to is not known. Base qualities are not recorded, but no much larger clone differs from it by a single base. V loses 2 bases of germline sequence and J loses 5 bases, and the interval between the two ends is 15 bases. Spanning cysteine to phenylalanine, the CDR3 consists of 15 amino acids. The sequence is cut down to CDR3 DNA, 45 bases in frame from base 1. CDR1 is given as KGHSH and CDR2 as LQKENI, both from the germline V gene. Each collaborating institution followed its own protocols to collect whole blood in K2EDTA tubes. For TCRbeta analysis, collaborator samples were shipped as frozen whole blood, as isolated PBMCs, or as DNA extracted from either sample type. This sample was included in a study of blood T cell repertoires in COVID-19 (dated by TCRdb to 2018 to 2020). In the study overall: Collaborator samples came from the United States, Italy and Spain and covered acute and convalescent phases of COVID-19. Deeply sampled blood TCRbeta repertoires from subjects exposed to, actively infected with, or recovered from COVID-19 were included in the dataset. The samples were drawn from the first 160 participants of the ongoing ImmuneRACE study and from 950 to 1,500 subjects provided by 6 global collaborators. The repertoires were released in a freely available public database meant as a resource for research on the immune response to SARS-CoV-2. A de-identified subject ID, COVID-19 status, age in years and sex were almost always included in the sample metadata. The prospective study material was composed of cDNA or gDNA derived from T cells, B-cell-depleted T cells, or PBMCs. HLA class I and class II types, where available, came from metadata supplied by the sample provider rather than from assay-based typing.

The investigation overall reported the following: The amount of clinical and demographic metadata varied by source and participant and was provided uncurated.

TCRbeta CDR3 regions were amplified from genomic DNA using the immunoSEQ Assay, a bias-controlled multiplex PCR. Per the original workflow: Nucleated cell counts per sample were estimated from amplification of reference gene primers within the assay. To quantify the absolute abundance of each unique TCRbeta CDR3 rearrangement, sequence reads were collapsed and filtered. For each sample, productive Simpson clonality was calculated by taking the square root of Simpson's diversity index across productive rearrangements. Here the immuneACCESS table is served through TCRdb, limited to in-frame sequences with V and J called. Missing clones are a known gap in these copies; in checked studies unresolved V genes cover under half, and the rest lacks a known reason. V and J calls and clone size are given by that table; D and trimming were obtained from the DNA. The sample table contains tens of thousands of clones; only one count was recorded for about 79% of them. Less than 10% of the sample goes to the ten largest clones.

The sequenced material came from peripheral blood. The chain employs TRBV18 and TRBJ2-5; TRBD1 is perhaps the D gene, given 5 matching bases. The TCR originated in a human donor in a cohort sampled during active COVID-19. The encoded CDR3 is CASSPSAGFGETQYF. The bases are TGTGCCAGCTCACCATCGGCAGGGTTCGGGGAGACCCAGTACTTC.